The present T cell receptor (beta chain) was sequenced within a study of blood T cell repertoires in COVID-19. Across the whole study: The analysed material was cDNA or gDNA that came from T cells, B-cell-depleted T cells, or PBMCs.

Trimming cost V 6 bases and J 6 bases; bases outside gene matches: 8. Germline CDR1 reads KGHSH; CDR2 reads LQKENI. The CDR3 sequence is 15 residues long. Recruited during active infection, patients (from Seattle) were subsequently followed longitudinally. Data came from immunoSEQ multiplex PCR; TCRdb stores just in-frame clones and leaves some out. The sample carries 200,000 to 300,000 clones, over 90% recorded once. The sequenced material came from peripheral blood. The J gene is TRBJ2-2, the V gene TRBV18, with TRBD2 matching 9 bases. This sequence was found in a man under 40 with COVID-19, enrolled during active disease. The CDR3 coding sequence is TGTGCCAGCTCGCAGTTTAGCGGGGGCGCCGGGGAGCTGTTTTTT. It yields the protein CASSQFSGGAGELFF.